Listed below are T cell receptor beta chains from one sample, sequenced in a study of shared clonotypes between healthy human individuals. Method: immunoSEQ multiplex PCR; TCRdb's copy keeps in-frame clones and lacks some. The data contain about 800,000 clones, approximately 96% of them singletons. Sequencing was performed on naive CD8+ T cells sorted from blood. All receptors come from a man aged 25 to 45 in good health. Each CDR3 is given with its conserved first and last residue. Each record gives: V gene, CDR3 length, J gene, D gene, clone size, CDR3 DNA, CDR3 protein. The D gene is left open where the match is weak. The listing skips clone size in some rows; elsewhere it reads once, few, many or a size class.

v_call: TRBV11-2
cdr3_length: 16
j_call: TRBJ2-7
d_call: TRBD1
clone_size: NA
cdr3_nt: TGTGCCAGCAGCGGAAGATTGGGGGACAGTGCAGGAGAGCAGTACTTC
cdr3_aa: CASSGRLGDSAGEQYF

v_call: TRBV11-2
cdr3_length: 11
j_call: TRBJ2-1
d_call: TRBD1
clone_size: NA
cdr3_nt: TGTGCCAGCCGACAGGGCAATGAGCAGTTCTTC
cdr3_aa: CASRQGNEQFF

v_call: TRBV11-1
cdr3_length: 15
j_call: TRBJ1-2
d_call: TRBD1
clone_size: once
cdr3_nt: TGTGCCAGCAGTCCGGGACAGACTTTTAACTATGGCTACACCTTC
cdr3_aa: CASSPGQTFNYGYTF

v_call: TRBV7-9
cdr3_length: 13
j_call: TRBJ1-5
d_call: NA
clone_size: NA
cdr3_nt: TGTGCCAGCAGCTTGGGCACCAATCAGCCCCAGCATTTT
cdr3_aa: CASSLGTNQPQHF

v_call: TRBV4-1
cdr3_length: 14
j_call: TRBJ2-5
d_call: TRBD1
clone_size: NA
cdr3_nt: TGCGCCAGCAGCCAATGGACAGGGGGTGAGACCCAGTACTTC
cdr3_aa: CASSQWTGGETQYF

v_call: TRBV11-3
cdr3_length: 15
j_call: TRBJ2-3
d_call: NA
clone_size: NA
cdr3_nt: TGTGCCAGCAGCTTCGGCGGGTCCAGCACAGATACGCAGTATTTT
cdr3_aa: CASSFGGSSTDTQYF

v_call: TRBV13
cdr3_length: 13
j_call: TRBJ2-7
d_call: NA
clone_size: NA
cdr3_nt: TGTGCCAGCAGCTTGGGGTTTACGGTCGAGCAGTACTTC
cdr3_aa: CASSLGFTVEQYF

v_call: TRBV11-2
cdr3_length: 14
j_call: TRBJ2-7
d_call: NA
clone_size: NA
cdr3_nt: TGTGCCAGCAGCGAAGGGTCCCGTACAGGCGAGCAGTACTTC
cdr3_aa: CASSEGSRTGEQYF

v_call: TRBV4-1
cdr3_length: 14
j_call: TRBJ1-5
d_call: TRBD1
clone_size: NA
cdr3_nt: TGCGCCAGCAGCCCCAGACAGGGGGTTCAGCCCCAGCATTTT
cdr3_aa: CASSPRQGVQPQHF

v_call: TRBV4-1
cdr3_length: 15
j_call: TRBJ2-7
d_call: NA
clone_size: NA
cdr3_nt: TGCGCCAGCAGCCTCAGCAGCGGTTCCTCCTACGAGCAGTACTTC
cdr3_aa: CASSLSSGSSYEQYF

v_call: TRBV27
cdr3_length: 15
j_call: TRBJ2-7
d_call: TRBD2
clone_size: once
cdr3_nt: TGTGCCAGCAGTTCTCTAGCGGGAGTGAGGTACGAGCAGTACTTC
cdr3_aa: CASSSLAGVRYEQYF

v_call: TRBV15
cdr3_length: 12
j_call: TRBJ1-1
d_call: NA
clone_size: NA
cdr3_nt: TGTGCCACCGGGGCTGGGAACACTGAAGCTTTCTTT
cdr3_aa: CATGAGNTEAFF

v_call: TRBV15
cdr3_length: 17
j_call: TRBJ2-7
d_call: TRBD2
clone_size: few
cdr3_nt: TGTGCCACCAGCAGAGATGGGCCAGGGACTAGCATTTACGAGCAGTACTTC
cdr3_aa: CATSRDGPGTSIYEQYF

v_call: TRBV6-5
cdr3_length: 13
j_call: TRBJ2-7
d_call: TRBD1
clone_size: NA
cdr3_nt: TGTGCCAGCAGTTACGACAGGGATTACGAGCAGTACTTC
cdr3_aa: CASSYDRDYEQYF

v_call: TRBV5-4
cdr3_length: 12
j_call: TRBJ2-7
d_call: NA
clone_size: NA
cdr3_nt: TGTGCCAGCAGCTCCCCAGGGTGGGAGCAGTACTTC
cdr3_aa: CASSSPGWEQYF

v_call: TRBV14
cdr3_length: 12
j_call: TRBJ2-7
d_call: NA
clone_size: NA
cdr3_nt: TGTGCCAGCAGCCTCCAGGGGTACGAGCAGTACTTC
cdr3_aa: CASSLQGYEQYF

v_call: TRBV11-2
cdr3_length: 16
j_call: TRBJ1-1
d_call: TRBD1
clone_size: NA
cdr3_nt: TGTGCCAGCAGCTCCCCAATGGGGACAGGGAACACTGAAGCTTTCTTT
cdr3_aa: CASSSPMGTGNTEAFF

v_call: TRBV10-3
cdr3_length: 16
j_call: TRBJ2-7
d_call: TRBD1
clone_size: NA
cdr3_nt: TGTGCCATCAGTGATAGGTGGCCAGGGGGATCCTACGAGCAGTACTTC
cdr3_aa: CAISDRWPGGSYEQYF

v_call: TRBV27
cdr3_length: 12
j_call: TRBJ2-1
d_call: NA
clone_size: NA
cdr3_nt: TGTGCCAGCAGTCCGGGGATTAATGAGCAGTTCTTC
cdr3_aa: CASSPGINEQFF

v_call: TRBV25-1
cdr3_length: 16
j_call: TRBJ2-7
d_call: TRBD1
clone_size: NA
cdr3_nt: TGTGCCAGCAGTGAATTTCTAGGACAGGGGCACGACGAGCAGTACTTC
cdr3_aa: CASSEFLGQGHDEQYF

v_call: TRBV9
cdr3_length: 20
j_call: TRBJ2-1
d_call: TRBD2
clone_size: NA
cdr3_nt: TGTGCCAGCAGCGTAGCGCCGGGACTAGCACTCGAGTACTTCTACAATGAGCAGTTCTTC
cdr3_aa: CASSVAPGLALEYFYNEQFF